This T cell receptor beta chain was recovered during a study of post-analysis software for immune sequencing data. Overall study: The patients showed relapsing-remitting, secondary progressive and progressive-relapsing multiple sclerosis courses.

This clonotype was counted at least ten times. Its cognate antigen is unknown. V was shortened by 6 bases and J by 2 bases, with 8 bases between the two germline ends. The CDR3 extends over 14 amino acids. CDR1 is MRHNA and CDR2 is SNTAGT in the germline V gene. Whole-study findings and limits: There was significantly lower normalized Chao1 diversity in multiple sclerosis patients than in controls. The study found TRBV5-6, TRBV5-1 and TRBV20-1 among about 5 TRBV segments more frequent in patients than controls. Same-batch preparations were strongly co-clustered by F measure.

Libraries were made from TCR beta cDNA, and they carried unique molecular identifiers. The source material, roughly 0.9 to 11 million T cells, gave rise to 400,000 to 600,000 cDNA molecules. TCRdb reanalysed the PCR reads using MiXCR and keeps one entry per CDR3 protein. The sample records hundreds of thousands of distinct CDR3 sequences, 25% to 30% being singletons. The chain links TRBV6-4 to TRBJ2-6; weak D call: TRBD1 (6 bases). Sequencing was carried out using blood. The TCR sequence derives from a girl between 10 and 17 years old with multiple sclerosis. CDR3: CASSRQAGANVLTF. CDR3 sequence (DNA): TGTGCCAGCAGCCGACAGGCTGGGGCCAACGTCCTGACTTTC.